This TCR beta chain emerged from a study of PD-L1 blockade in urothelial cancer. Study context: Patients' atezolizumab regimen, 1,200 mg intravenously every 3 weeks, began around 2014. Blood-derived samples held a median around 130,000 T cells.

The germline V gene has CDR1 SNHLY and CDR2 FYNNEI. This CDR3 comprises 13 residues. With 1 base removed from V and 5 bases from J, the gap between germline ends came to 8 bases. Libraries were prepared by immunoSEQ multiplex PCR; TCRdb keeps only in-frame clonotypes and omits some of them. Among 100,000 to 150,000 clones listed, 84% were seen once. Time point noted: pretreatment peripheral blood. Each patient's cancer was a locally advanced or metastatic urothelial carcinoma. Between 1 and 8 samples per patient were obtained, pretreatment and on-treatment. The chain uses TRBV2 and TRBJ1-2, with D uncertain. The receptor comes from a man aged 45-60 years with urothelial cancer. Sequencing used PBMCs, obtained around atezolizumab (anti-PD-L1) treatment. The CDR3 reads CASSEEFRYGYTF. In DNA, the CDR3 is TGTGCCAGCAGTGAAGAGTTTCGGTATGGCTACACCTTC.